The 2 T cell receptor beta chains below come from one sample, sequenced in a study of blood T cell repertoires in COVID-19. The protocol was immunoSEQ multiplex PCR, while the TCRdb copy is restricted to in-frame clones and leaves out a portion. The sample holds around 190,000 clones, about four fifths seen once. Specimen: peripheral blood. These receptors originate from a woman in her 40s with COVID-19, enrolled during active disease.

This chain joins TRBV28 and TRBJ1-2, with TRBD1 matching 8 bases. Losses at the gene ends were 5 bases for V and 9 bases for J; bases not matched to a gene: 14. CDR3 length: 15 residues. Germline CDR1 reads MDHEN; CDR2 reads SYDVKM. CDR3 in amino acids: CASSLYSDRVVSYTF. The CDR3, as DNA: TGTGCCAGCAGTCTTTACTCGGACAGGGTTGTTAGCTACACCTTC.

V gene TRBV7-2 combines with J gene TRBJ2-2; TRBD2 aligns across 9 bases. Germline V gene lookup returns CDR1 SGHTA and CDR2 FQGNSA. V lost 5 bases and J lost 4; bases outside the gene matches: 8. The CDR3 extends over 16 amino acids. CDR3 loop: CASSNRLAAVTGELFF. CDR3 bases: TGTGCCAGCAGCAACAGACTAGCGGCAGTCACCGGGGAGCTGTTTTTT.